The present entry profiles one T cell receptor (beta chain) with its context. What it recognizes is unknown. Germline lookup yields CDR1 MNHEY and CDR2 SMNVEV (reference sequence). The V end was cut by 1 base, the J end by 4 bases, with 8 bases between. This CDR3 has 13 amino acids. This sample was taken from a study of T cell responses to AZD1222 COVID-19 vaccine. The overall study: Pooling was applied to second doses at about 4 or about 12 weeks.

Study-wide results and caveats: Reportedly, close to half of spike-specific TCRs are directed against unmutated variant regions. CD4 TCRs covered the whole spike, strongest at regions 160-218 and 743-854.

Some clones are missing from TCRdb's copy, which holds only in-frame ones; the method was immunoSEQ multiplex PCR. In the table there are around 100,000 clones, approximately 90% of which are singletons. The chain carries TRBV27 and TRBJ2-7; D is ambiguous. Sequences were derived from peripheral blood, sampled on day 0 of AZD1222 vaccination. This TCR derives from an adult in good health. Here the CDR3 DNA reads TGTGCCAGCAGTTTATTCCACACTTACGAGCAGTACTTC. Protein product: CASSLFHTYEQYF.